The 2 T cell receptor beta chains reported below all come from one sample, sequenced in a study of T-cell reconstitution after alpha-beta-depleted transplantation in children. The authors prepared the TCRbeta library with unique molecular identifiers. TCRdb re-called the PCR reads with MiXCR, one entry per CDR3 protein. In the table there are some 200,000 distinct CDR3 sequences, 6.3% of which are singletons. Sequencing used PBMCs, obtained before TCRalphabeta/CD19-depleted stem cell transplant. The receptors stem from a girl under three years old with combined immunodeficiency, due to receive a stem cell transplant.

In this sample, this clonotype turned up many times. The chain has TRBV20-1 and TRBJ2-1; D perhaps matches TRBD1 (5 bases). Germline loops: CDR1 DFQATT, CDR2 SNEGSKA (reference sequence). The CDR3 runs to 14 residues. The CDR3 DNA follows: TGCAGCCGAGACCTAGGGGTGATAGGCAATGAGCAGTTCTTC. This translates into CSRDLGVIGNEQFF.

This clonotype came up many times. The chain uses TRBV6-1 and TRBJ2-1; 11 nucleotides match TRBD2. The CDR3 covers 17 residues. The V gene's germline CDR1 is MNHNS and CDR2 SASEGT. V lost 1 base and J lost 4; bases outside the gene matches: 6. CDR3: CASSEVASGGHYNEQFF. The CDR3 DNA follows: TGTGCCAGCAGTGAAGTTGCTAGCGGGGGGCATTACAATGAGCAGTTCTTC.